What follows are 10 T cell receptor beta chains derived from one specimen sequenced in a study of blood T cell repertoires in COVID-19. Here immunoSEQ multiplex PCR was the method, and the copy in TCRdb shows in-frame clones only, minus some. Here the sample spans about 86,000 clones, just under 85% being singletons. The sample taken for sequencing was peripheral blood. The receptors stem from a man aged 50 to 60 with acute or convalescent COVID-19.

The genes are TRBV28 and TRBJ2-3; TRBD1 aligns across 8 bases. CDR1 MDHEN and CDR2 SYDVKM come from the germline V gene. CDR3 size: 16 residues. The ends lost 6 bases at V and 1 base at J; junction bases unmatched: 9. This CDR3 reads CASSSDGTGGTDTQYF. As DNA, the CDR3 is TGTGCCAGCAGCTCGGATGGGACAGGAGGCACAGATACGCAGTATTTT.

A few counts support this clone. The chain links TRBV10-3 to TRBJ1-1; D gene unclear. The CDR3 consists of 14 residues. Germline assignment: CDR1 ENHRY and CDR2 SYGVKD. The ends were cut back, 0 bases at V and 1 base at J, with 6 bases in the middle. The CDR3 loop reads CAISESYGNTEAFF. The DNA for the CDR3 is TGTGCCATCAGTGAGTCGTACGGGAACACTGAAGCTTTCTTT.

V and J are TRBV11-2 and TRBJ1-1; D is ambiguous. In germline, CDR1 is SGHAT, CDR2 FQNNGV. This CDR3 spans 13 amino acids. V lost 0 bases and J lost 8, with 10 bases in between. The CDR3 nucleotides are TGTGCCAGCAGCTTAGATCGGCGGAAAGAAGCTTTCTTT. This gives the protein CASSLDRRKEAFF.

The chain uses TRBV14 and TRBJ2-3; 9 bases align to TRBD2. Germline lookup yields CDR1 SGHDN and CDR2 FVKESK. This CDR3 is 15 amino acids long. The V gene end was trimmed by 2 bases and the J gene end by 5 bases; junction bases not matched to a gene: 5. The CDR3 DNA is TGTGCCAGCAGCCAACGACTAGCGGCTGTAGATACGCAGTATTTT. Translating it yields CASSQRLAAVDTQYF.

V usage is TRBV12-3 or TRBV12-4 and J usage is TRBJ1-5; D is perhaps TRBD1 (5 bases). CDR3 size: 13 residues. Trimming stripped 4 bases from V and 7 bases from J, with 11 bases between. CDR3 amino acids: CASSWTPEQPQHF. For the CDR3, the DNA is TGTGCCAGCAGTTGGACACCGGAACAGCCCCAGCATTTT.

This clone appeared once. This rearrangement joins TRBV5-4 to TRBJ1-1; 7 bases fit TRBD1. V trimming: 4 bases; J trimming: 0 bases; junction bases outside the gene matches: 9. The CDR3 consists of 16 residues. Germline loops: CDR1 SGHNT, CDR2 YYREEE (reference sequence). CDR3 sequence reads: CASSTPGGLMNTEAFF. The CDR3 DNA reads as TGTGCCAGCAGCACCCCAGGGGGTCTCATGAACACTGAAGCTTTCTTT.

This sequence joins TRBV18 and TRBJ2-7; the D gene is possibly TRBD1 (5 bases). This CDR3 is built from 13 residues. From germline, CDR1 is KGHSH and CDR2 LQKENI. Between the trimmed V and J ends, which lost 2 bases and 3 bases, there was a span of 8 bases. In nucleotides, the CDR3 is TGTGCCAGCTCACCAGATCAGGGCTACGAGCAGTACTTC. This codes for CASSPDQGYEQYF.

This clone was observed a single time. The V gene is TRBV6-4, the J gene TRBJ2-2; D is perhaps TRBD1 (6 bases). The V gene's germline CDR1 is MRHNA and CDR2 SNTAGT. Trimming pared 4 bases from V and 5 bases from J, leaving 8 bases between. The CDR3 is 13 residues long. The CDR3 sequence is CASSAQGTGELFF. CDR3 DNA sequence: TGTGCCAGCAGTGCACAGGGAACCGGGGAGCTGTTTTTT.

This clone was detected only once. This chain connects TRBV27 to TRBJ2-5; D may be TRBD1 (5 bases). CDR3 size: 16 residues. Trimming stripped 5 bases from V and 2 bases from J, with 18 bases between. CDR1 MNHEY and CDR2 SMNVEV come from the germline V gene (reference sequence). CDR3 sequence: CASSPSPGPHQETQYF. The CDR3 DNA reads TGTGCCAGCAGTCCCTCCCCAGGGCCCCATCAAGAGACCCAGTACTTC.

This clone appeared a few times. CDR3 region: CASSISGSSYEQYF. The DNA of the CDR3 is TGTGCCAGTAGTATTAGTGGGAGCTCCTACGAGCAGTACTTC. The rearrangement links TRBV19 to TRBJ2-7; D perhaps matches TRBD2 (5 bases). The germline V gene encodes CDR1 LNHDA and CDR2 SQIVND (reference sequence). The ends were cut back, 3 bases at V and 0 bases at J, with 9 bases in the middle. The CDR3 runs 14 residues.